This T cell receptor (beta chain) was documented in a study of blood T cell repertoires in COVID-19. Study-wide context: The cDNA or gDNA used as material had been derived from T cells, B-cell-depleted T cells, or PBMCs.

V lost 4 bases and J 2 bases, leaving 18 bases between the germline ends. In germline, CDR1 is SGHRS, CDR2 YFSETQ. The CDR3 has 17 amino acids. As handled by the study authors: How many nucleated cells were present was estimated from reference gene primer amplification. The repertoire was sequenced with immunoSEQ multiplex PCR; TCRdb's copy has only in-frame clones and lacks some. V and J calls and clone size are copied from that table; D and trimming were computed from the DNA. The table includes 140,000 to 150,000 clones, 88% detected once. The sequence derives from a woman between 45 and 60 years old with acute or convalescent COVID-19. The sample consisted of peripheral blood. This chain uses TRBV5-1 with TRBJ1-4; tentatively, D is TRBD1 (6 bases). The CDR3 DNA reads TGCGCCAGCAGCATAACAGGGTACCCCTGGACTAATGAAAAACTGTTTTTT. This codes for CASSITGYPWTNEKLFF.